Sequencing of this T cell receptor (beta chain) was carried out in a study of shared clonotypes between healthy human individuals. Study at large: Researchers assigned three CD4 naive, three CD4 memory, two CD8 naive and one CD8 memory plate to each donor.

Germline V gene lookup returns CDR1 SGDLS and CDR2 YYNGEE. The CDR3 is 15 residues long. Genomic DNA belonging to each subset was distributed in equal measure over several immunoSEQ plates. Here immunoSEQ multiplex PCR was the method, and the copy in TCRdb shows in-frame clones only, minus some. The profile shows 800,000 to 1,200,000 clones, more than 75% of them singletons. General observations from the study: The study found lower generation probabilities in non-shared clonotypes than in those shared by all four donors.

On this clone: The antigen remains unidentified. A read error may produce the germline difference seen at one junction end.

All of the donors resided in Nashville, Tennessee, and each was a Caucasian adult. The source material was memory CD4+ T cells from PBMCs. Subset here: CD45RA-negative fraction. The sequence derives from a man between 18 and 29 years old in good health. Some clones in this sample may be carry-over from other donors' samples. The chain couples TRBV9 to TRBJ2-2; 8 nucleotides agree with TRBD1. The CDR3 nucleotides are TGTGCCAGCAGCGGGTCGGGACAGGTACACCGGGGAGCTGTTTTT. It is translated as CASSGSGQVHRGAVF.